This T cell receptor beta chain was obtained from a study of T-cell reconstitution after alpha-beta-depleted transplantation in children. The sample holds a few counts of this clonotype. A library of TCRbeta sequences, prepared with unique molecular identifiers, was generated. TCRdb itself ran the PCR reads through MiXCR, one entry per CDR3 protein. The data show around 580,000 distinct CDR3 sequences, with 27% seen just once and 35% to 40% held by the top ten. The starting material was PBMCs, obtained before TCRalphabeta/CD19-depleted stem cell transplant. The receptor was derived from a boy younger than two with Wiskott-Aldrich syndrome, due to receive a stem cell transplant.

The CDR3 spells CASRPGQGNTEAFF. DNA of the CDR3: TGTGCCAGCAGACCAGGACAGGGGAACACTGAAGCTTTCTTT. V is TRBV12-3 or TRBV12-4 and J is TRBJ1-1, with 8 bases identical to TRBD1. Unmatched junction bases numbered 4, after V lost 6 bases and J lost 1 base. The CDR3 is 14 residues long.